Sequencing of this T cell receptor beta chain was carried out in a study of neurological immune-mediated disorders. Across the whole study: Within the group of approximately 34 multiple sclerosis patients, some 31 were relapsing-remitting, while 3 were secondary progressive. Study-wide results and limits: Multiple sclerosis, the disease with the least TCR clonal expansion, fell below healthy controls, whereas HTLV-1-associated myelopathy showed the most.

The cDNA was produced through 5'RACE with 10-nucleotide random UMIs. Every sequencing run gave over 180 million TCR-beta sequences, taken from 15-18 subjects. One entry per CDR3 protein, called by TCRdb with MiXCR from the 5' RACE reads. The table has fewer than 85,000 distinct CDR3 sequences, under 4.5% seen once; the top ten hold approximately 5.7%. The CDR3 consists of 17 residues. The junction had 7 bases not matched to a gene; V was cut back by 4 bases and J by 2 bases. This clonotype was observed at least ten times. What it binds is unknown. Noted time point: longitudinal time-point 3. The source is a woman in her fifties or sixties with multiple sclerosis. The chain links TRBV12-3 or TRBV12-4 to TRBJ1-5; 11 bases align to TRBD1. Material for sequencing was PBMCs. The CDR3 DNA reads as TGTGCCAGCAGTTCGGGACAGGGGGGAAAGGGCAATCAGCCCCAGCATTTT. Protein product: CASSSGQGGKGNQPQHF.